These T cell receptor beta chains were read from a single sample in a study of glioma-infiltrating T cells. Using its own MiXCR run on the multiplex PCR reads, TCRdb lists one record per CDR3 protein. Counted here are about 180,000 distinct CDR3 sequences, about 40% occurring once; the ten biggest clones make up 5.2%. Sequenced sample: glioma tissue, nonneoplastic brain tissue, or PBMCs (not recorded which). Receptors originate from a human donor with low-grade glioma or glioblastoma, undergoing nonglioma brain surgery, or in good health (not recorded which). Both conserved end residues are part of each CDR3. The D gene is left open where the match is weak. Rows may omit the clone size; those that give it use once, few, many or a size class.

clone size	V gene	J gene	D gene	CDR3 DNA	CDR3 protein
.	TRBV7-3	TRBJ2-2	TRBD1	TGTGCCAGCAGCTCACGGACAGGGGCGAACACCGGGGAGCTGTTTTTT	CASSSRTGANTGELFF
.	TRBV12-3/TRBV12-4	TRBJ2-3	TRBD1	TGTTCCAGCAGGACAGGGGGCTACACAGATACGCAGTATTTT	CSSRTGGYTDTQYF
many	TRBV6-2/TRBV6-3	TRBJ2-7	.	TGTGCCAGCAGTTACACCGGGGACTACGAGCAGTACTTC	CASSYTGDYEQYF
.	TRBV3-1	TRBJ2-5	TRBD2	TGTGCCAGCAGCCCAACTCGCGGGAGGCGGCTGCAGGAGACCCAGTACTTC	CASSPTRGRRLQETQYF
.	TRBV2	TRBJ2-1	TRBD2	TGTGCCAGTTCGCCTGGCGGGGGGTACACTGAGCAGTTCTTC	CASSPGGGYTEQFF
few	TRBV29-1	TRBJ1-4	.	TGCAGCGTCCATTCGGGGGGGGAGGAAAAACTGTTTTTT	CSVHSGGEEKLFF
few	TRBV6-1	TRBJ2-2	TRBD2	TGTGCCAGCAGCTTAGTTCCCCTCACGACTAGCGCCACCGGGGAGCTGTTTTTT	CASSLVPLTTSATGELFF
.	TRBV29-1	TRBJ2-5	.	TGCATCGGAGGGGGGGACAGGAGTGCGACCCAGTACTTC	CIGGGDRSATQYF
few	TRBV11-2	TRBJ2-3	.	TGTGCCAGCAGCTTAGTTCGCGGAGCATCAGATACGCAGTATTTT	CASSLVRGASDTQYF
.	TRBV19	TRBJ2-1	TRBD1	TGTGCCAGTCGTATCCCGGACAGGGGGAACAATGAGCAGTTCTTC	CASRIPDRGNNEQFF
.	TRBV7-8	TRBJ2-7	TRBD2	TGTGCCAGCAGCTTTCTAGCGGGAGAAGGCGAGCAGTACTTC	CASSFLAGEGEQYF
.	TRBV12-3/TRBV12-4	TRBJ2-1	TRBD1	TGTGCCAGCAGGGACAGGGGAGAAGGTGAGCAGTTCTTC	CASRDRGEGEQFF
many	TRBV28	TRBJ2-3	.	TGTGCCAGCAGTTTAGGGCCCTCAGACACAGATACGCAGTATTTT	CASSLGPSDTDTQYF
.	TRBV15	TRBJ1-1	.	TGTGCCACAAGCAGAGGCAGGCGAGTCACTGAAGCTTTCTTT	CATSRGRRVTEAFF
few	TRBV20-1	TRBJ1-5	.	TGCAGTGCTGACCCGAGCGGAGCGGGCAATCAGCCCCAGCATTTT	CSADPSGAGNQPQHF
.	TRBV18	TRBJ2-5	.	TGTGCCAGCTCACCGGGCGCGCAAGAGACCCAGTACTTC	CASSPGAQETQYF
.	TRBV7-2	TRBJ2-5	TRBD2	TGTGCCAGCAGCTTAGCGCTAGGGACTAGAGCACAAGAGACCCAGTACTTC	CASSLALGTRAQETQYF
.	TRBV29-1	TRBJ2-7	TRBD1	TGCAGCGTTGCACAGGGGGGCTACGAGCAGTACTTC	CSVAQGGYEQYF
.	TRBV2	TRBJ2-7	TRBD1	TGTGCCAGCAGAGAGGGACAGGGGGATTCCTACGAGCAGTACTTC	CASREGQGDSYEQYF
many	TRBV7-8	TRBJ2-7	TRBD1	TGTGCCAGCAGCACAGCGGGACAGGGAAAGTACTTC	CASSTAGQGKYF
few	TRBV10-3	TRBJ2-5	TRBD1	TGTGCCATCAGCGGGGACAGGCGGAAAGAGACCCAGTACTTC	CAISGDRRKETQYF
many	TRBV2	TRBJ1-2	.	TGTGCCAGCAGCAGGGGTGATAACTATGGCTACACCTTC	CASSRGDNYGYTF
.	TRBV7-2	TRBJ2-7	.	TGTGCCAGCAGCTTAGTGCGGGAAAACTACGAGCAGTACTTC	CASSLVRENYEQYF
many	TRBV6-1	TRBJ2-5	TRBD2	TGTGCCAGCAGTCGTCCTAGCGGGAGGGCCGTAGAGACCCAGTACTTC	CASSRPSGRAVETQYF
.	TRBV7-2	TRBJ2-1	.	TGTGCCAGCAGACAAGGCGGGACTCTCCCCCATGAGCAGTTCTTC	CASRQGGTLPHEQFF
.	TRBV5-1	TRBJ2-1	TRBD1	TGCGCCAGCAGCTGGGACAGTACCTACAATGAGCAGTTCTTC	CASSWDSTYNEQFF
.	TRBV7-3	TRBJ2-1	.	TGTGCCAGCAGCTTAATTCCAGAAACCTACAATGAGCAGTTCTTC	CASSLIPETYNEQFF
few	TRBV12-3/TRBV12-4	TRBJ2-1	.	TGTGCCAGCACCGAAATACGTGGCTCTGAGCAGTTCTTC	CASTEIRGSEQFF
many	TRBV7-9	TRBJ2-5	.	TGTGCCAGCAGCTTAGATGGAGACCAAGAGACCCAGTACTTC	CASSLDGDQETQYF
many	TRBV19	TRBJ2-7	.	TGTGCCAGTAGTGCCGCCTACGAGCAGTACTTC	CASSAAYEQYF